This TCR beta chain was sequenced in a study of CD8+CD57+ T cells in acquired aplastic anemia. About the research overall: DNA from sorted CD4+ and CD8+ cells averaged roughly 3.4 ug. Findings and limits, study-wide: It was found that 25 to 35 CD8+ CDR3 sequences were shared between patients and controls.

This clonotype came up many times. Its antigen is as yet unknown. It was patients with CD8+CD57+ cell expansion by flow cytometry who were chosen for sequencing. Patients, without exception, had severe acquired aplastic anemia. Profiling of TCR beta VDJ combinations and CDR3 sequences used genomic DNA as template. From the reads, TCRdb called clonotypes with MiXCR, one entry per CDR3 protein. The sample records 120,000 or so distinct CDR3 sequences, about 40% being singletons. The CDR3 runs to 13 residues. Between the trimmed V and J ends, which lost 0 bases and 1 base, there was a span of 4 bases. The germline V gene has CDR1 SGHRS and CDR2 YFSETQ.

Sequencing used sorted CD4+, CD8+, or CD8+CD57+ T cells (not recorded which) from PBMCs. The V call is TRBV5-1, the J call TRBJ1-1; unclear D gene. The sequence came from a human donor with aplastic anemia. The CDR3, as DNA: TGCGCCAGCAGCTTGGTCACGAACACTGAAGCTTTCTTT. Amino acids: CASSLVTNTEAFF. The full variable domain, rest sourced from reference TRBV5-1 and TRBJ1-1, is KAGVTQTPRYLIKTRGQQVTLSCSPISGHRSVSWYQQTPGQGLQFLFEYFSETQRNKGNFPGRFSGRQFSNSRSEMNVSTLELGDSALYLCASSLVTNTEAFFGQGTRLTVV.